Listed below are T cell receptor beta chains from one sample, sequenced in a study of T cells in Graves' hyperthyroidism and ophthalmopathy. TCRdb passed the multiplex PCR reads through MiXCR, listing each CDR3 protein once. This sample has 300,000 to 400,000 distinct CDR3 sequences; approximately 13% occur once, and the top ten carry about 22%. The sequenced sample consisted of blood. These receptors were taken from a woman between 25 and 40 years old with Graves' hyperthyroidism. CDR3s include the opening cysteine and the closing phenylalanine or tryptophan. A D gene is named only where the DNA matches it firmly. Rows may omit the clone size; those that give it use once, few, many or a size class.

>few|TRBJ1-1|TRBD1|TRBV18
CASSPPGQGMMNTEAFF
TGTGCCAGCTCACCACCGGGACAGGGAATGATGAACACTGAAGCTTTCTTT
>many|TRBJ1-5|-|TRBV15
CATSRNAYRDRKEPQHF
TGTGCCACCAGCAGGAACGCATACAGGGACCGAAAGGAGCCCCAGCATTTT
>-|TRBJ2-2|-|TRBV10-3
CAIGLITGELFF
TGTGCCATCGGTCTCATAACCGGGGAGCTGTTTTTT
>many|TRBJ2-2|-|TRBV2
CASKESPTGELFF
TGTGCCAGCAAAGAGTCCCCCACCGGGGAGCTGTTTTTT
>-|TRBJ2-7|TRBD2|TRBV5-1
CASSLAVGLAGAYEQYF
TGCGCCAGCAGCTTGGCCGTAGGACTAGCGGGAGCATACGAGCAGTACTTC
>many|TRBJ2-1|TRBD2|TRBV28
CASREVSGGLHEQFF
TGTGCCAGCCGCGAGGTCTCGGGAGGTCTCCATGAGCAGTTCTTC
>-|TRBJ1-5|TRBD1|TRBV19
CASSTGTGASRSYNQPQHF
TGTGCCAGTAGTACCGGGACAGGGGCCTCGCGTTCCTACAATCAGCCCCAGCATTTT
>few|TRBJ1-1|TRBD1|TRBV11-2
CASSLVSPRQGPAFF
TGTGCCAGCAGCTTAGTTAGTCCTCGACAGGGGCCGGCTTTCTTT
>few|TRBJ2-5|TRBD2|TRBV20-1
CSARPGGETQYF
TGCAGTGCTCGTCCGGGAGGGGAGACCCAGTACTTC
>-|TRBJ2-7|-|TRBV11-2
CASSSPRSRSYEQYF
TGTGCCAGCAGCTCCCCCCGGAGTAGATCCTACGAGCAGTACTTC
>-|TRBJ1-5|-|TRBV28
CASSLGTGTAKTRNQPQHF
TGTGCCAGCAGTCTCGGAACCGGGACGGCCAAGACCCGGAATCAGCCCCAGCATTTT
>-|TRBJ2-1|-|TRBV20-1
CSAREGAASSYNEQFF
TGCAGTGCTAGAGAAGGGGCGGCAAGCTCCTACAATGAGCAGTTCTTC
>many|TRBJ1-2|-|TRBV28
CASSLKGFGYTF
TGTGCCAGCAGTTTAAAAGGGTTTGGCTACACCTTC
>many|TRBJ1-1|-|TRBV28
CASSRALNTEAFF
TGTGCCAGCAGCCGTGCCCTGAACACTGAAGCTTTCTTT
>-|TRBJ2-2|-|TRBV6-1
CASSPGAAGTGELFF
TGTGCCAGCAGCCCAGGGGCCGCGGGCACCGGGGAGCTGTTTTTT
>-|TRBJ2-2|-|TRBV30
CAWDRDRFTGELFF
TGTGCCTGGGACCGGGACCGATTCACCGGGGAGCTGTTTTTT
>few|TRBJ2-5|TRBD1|TRBV6-1
CASGWDRSQETQYF
TGTGCCAGCGGGTGGGACAGATCCCAAGAGACCCAGTACTTC
>-|TRBJ2-2|-|TRBV29-1
CSVDGALGGELFF
TGCAGCGTTGACGGGGCGCTGGGCGGGGAGCTGTTTTTT
>few|TRBJ2-2|-|TRBV19
CASRREQPNTGELFF
TGTGCCAGTAGAAGGGAACAGCCGAACACCGGGGAGCTGTTTTTT
>-|TRBJ2-2|-|TRBV2
CASSYLGTGELFF
TGTGCCAGCAGTTATCTGGGCACCGGGGAGCTGTTTTTT
>-|TRBJ2-7|-|TRBV9
CASSVSSFPYEQYF
TGTGCCAGCAGCGTAAGCTCATTTCCTTACGAGCAGTACTTC
>few|TRBJ2-1|-|TRBV5-1
CASRAGPQPGREQFF
TGCGCCAGCAGGGCGGGACCGCAACCGGGCCGTGAGCAGTTCTTC
>few|TRBJ2-7|TRBD2|TRBV20-1
CSAETGTSGYEQYF
TGCAGTGCGGAGACCGGGACTAGCGGGTACGAGCAGTACTTC
>many|TRBJ2-3|-|TRBV5-1
CASSDTTSTDTQYF
TGCGCCAGCAGCGACACGACTAGCACAGATACGCAGTATTTT
>many|TRBJ1-5|TRBD1|TRBV28
CASRSDRDYNQPQHF
TGTGCCAGCAGATCGGACAGGGATTACAATCAGCCCCAGCATTTT
>many|TRBJ1-5|-|TRBV7-9
CASSLAEDPTTYQPQHF
TGTGCCAGCAGCTTAGCGGAGGACCCGACAACGTATCAGCCCCAGCATTTT
>-|TRBJ2-1|TRBD2|TRBV20-1
CSASLSGASVFF
TGCAGTGCTAGCCTAAGCGGGGCGAGCGTGTTCTTC
>few|TRBJ2-1|TRBD2|TRBV3-1
CASSQTVPGLAGNNEQFF
TGTGCCAGCAGCCAGACTGTCCCGGGACTAGCGGGGAACAATGAGCAGTTCTTC
>few|TRBJ2-7|TRBD2|TRBV4-1
CASSRDVAGLSYEQYF
TGCGCCAGCAGCCGAGATGTAGCGGGCCTCTCCTACGAGCAGTACTTC
>few|TRBJ2-3|TRBD1|TRBV15
CATSRATGIVDTQYF
TGTGCCACCAGCAGAGCGACAGGGATAGTGGATACGCAGTATTTT
>many|TRBJ1-2|TRBD1|TRBV20-1
CSAGQGSGYTF
TGCAGTGCCGGACAGGGGAGTGGCTACACCTTC
>-|TRBJ1-3|-|TRBV30
CAWSPLPSSTGNTIYF
TGTGCCTGGAGCCCGCTCCCTTCCTCGACTGGAAACACCATATATTTT
>few|TRBJ2-1|-|TRBV28
CASTPGRLRNEQFF
TGTGCCAGCACTCCCGGGCGGCTTCGGAATGAGCAGTTCTTC
>many|TRBJ2-1|-|TRBV2
CASSEVQGGEQFF
TGTGCCAGCAGTGAAGTACAGGGTGGTGAGCAGTTCTTC
>few|TRBJ2-7|TRBD1|TRBV28
CASSIRSRDRGSYEQYF
TGTGCCAGCAGCATCCGATCCCGGGACAGGGGTTCCTACGAGCAGTACTTC
>many|TRBJ1-1|-|TRBV5-1
CASSPDGRFTEAFF
TGCGCCAGCAGCCCTGACGGACGGTTCACTGAAGCTTTCTTT
>many|TRBJ1-5|TRBD1|TRBV7-8
CASSASPGGDQPQHF
TGTGCCAGCAGCGCCTCTCCAGGGGGCGATCAGCCCCAGCATTTT
>-|TRBJ2-5|TRBD1|TRBV13
CASSRQGEEETQYF
TGTGCCAGCAGCAGACAGGGGGAAGAGGAGACCCAGTACTTC
>many|TRBJ1-5|-|TRBV12-3/TRBV12-4
CASSFGQGRQPQHF
TGTGCCAGCAGTTTCGGGCAGGGTAGACAGCCCCAGCATTTT
>few|TRBJ2-7|-|TRBV2
CASSESGRATKGEQYF
TGTGCCAGCAGTGAGTCGGGTCGGGCCACGAAGGGCGAGCAGTACTTC
>-|TRBJ2-1|TRBD2|TRBV7-9
CASSHSLPGLAGYNEQFF
TGTGCCAGCAGCCACAGCCTACCGGGACTAGCGGGTTACAATGAGCAGTTCTTC
>-|TRBJ2-5|-|TRBV27
CASSLFSVVGETQYF
TGTGCCAGCAGTTTATTTTCTGTAGTCGGAGAGACCCAGTACTTC
>many|TRBJ2-3|TRBD2|TRBV3-1
CASSQEGLVTDTQYF
TGTGCCAGCAGCCAGGAGGGACTAGTCACAGATACGCAGTATTTT
>-|TRBJ1-5|-|TRBV30
CAWSASAGVSNQPQHF
TGTGCCTGGAGTGCTTCGGCGGGGGTTAGCAATCAGCCCCAGCATTTT
>-|TRBJ2-1|TRBD2|TRBV3-1
CASSQGGLAGNEQFF
TGTGCCAGCAGCCAAGGGGGACTAGCAGGCAATGAGCAGTTCTTC
>few|TRBJ1-5|TRBD1|TRBV10-3
CAISVDKTGGQPQHF
TGTGCCATCAGTGTTGATAAGACAGGGGGTCAGCCCCAGCATTTT
>many|TRBJ2-7|-|TRBV2
CASTEGYEQYF
TGTGCCAGCACCGAGGGGTACGAGCAGTACTTC
>few|TRBJ2-5|TRBD1|TRBV20-1
CSARTGEGQETQYF
TGCAGTGCAAGGACAGGGGAGGGGCAAGAGACCCAGTACTTC
>many|TRBJ2-1|TRBD2|TRBV13
CASSLALAGGGEQFF
TGTGCCAGCAGCTTAGCACTAGCGGGAGGAGGTGAGCAGTTCTTC
>-|TRBJ1-1|-|TRBV7-9
CASSLVIGKENQAFF
TGTGCCAGCAGCTTAGTGATTGGTAAGGAAAACCAAGCTTTCTTT
>many|TRBJ1-2|-|TRBV28
CASSLSRGAYGYTF
TGTGCCAGCAGTTTGTCCCGGGGCGCTTATGGCTACACCTTC
>-|TRBJ2-2|-|TRBV6-5
CASSYHPTRGGELFF
TGTGCCAGCAGTTATCACCCCACTCGGGGAGGGGAGCTGTTTTTT
>many|TRBJ2-1|TRBD2|TRBV11-2
CASRRTSGRGNEQFF
TGTGCCAGCAGAAGGACTAGCGGGAGGGGAAATGAGCAGTTCTTC
>many|TRBJ2-7|-|TRBV28
CASSSPSTSREQYF
TGTGCCAGCAGTTCTCCATCGACTAGTCGCGAGCAGTACTTC
>-|TRBJ2-2|TRBD1|TRBV5-1
CASTVDRGTNTGELFF
TGCGCCAGCACAGTAGACAGGGGCACGAACACCGGGGAGCTGTTTTTT
>many|TRBJ1-5|-|TRBV6-1
CASTLFSNQPQHF
TGTGCCAGCACCCTTTTTAGCAATCAGCCCCAGCATTTT
>many|TRBJ2-5|-|TRBV11-1
CASSLSLGETQYF
TGTGCCAGCAGCTTGAGTTTGGGGGAGACCCAGTACTTC
>-|TRBJ2-7|TRBD2|TRBV5-4
CASSRSTSGISYEQYF
TGTGCCAGCAGCCGGTCGACTAGCGGGATATCCTACGAGCAGTACTTC
>many|TRBJ2-1|-|TRBV28
CASASVLAAQFF
TGTGCCAGCGCCTCCGTACTAGCAGCGCAGTTCTTC